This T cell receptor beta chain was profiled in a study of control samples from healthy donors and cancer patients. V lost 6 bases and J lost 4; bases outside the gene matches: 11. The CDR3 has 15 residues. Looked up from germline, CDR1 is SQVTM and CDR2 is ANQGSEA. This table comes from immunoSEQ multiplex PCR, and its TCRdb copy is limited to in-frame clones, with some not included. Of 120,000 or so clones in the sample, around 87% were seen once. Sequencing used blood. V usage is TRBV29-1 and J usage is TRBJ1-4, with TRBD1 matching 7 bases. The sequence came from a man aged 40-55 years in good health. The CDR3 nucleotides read TGCAGCGTGGAATCCGGGACAGCCTTTAATGAAAAACTGTTTTTT. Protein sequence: CSVESGTAFNEKLFF.